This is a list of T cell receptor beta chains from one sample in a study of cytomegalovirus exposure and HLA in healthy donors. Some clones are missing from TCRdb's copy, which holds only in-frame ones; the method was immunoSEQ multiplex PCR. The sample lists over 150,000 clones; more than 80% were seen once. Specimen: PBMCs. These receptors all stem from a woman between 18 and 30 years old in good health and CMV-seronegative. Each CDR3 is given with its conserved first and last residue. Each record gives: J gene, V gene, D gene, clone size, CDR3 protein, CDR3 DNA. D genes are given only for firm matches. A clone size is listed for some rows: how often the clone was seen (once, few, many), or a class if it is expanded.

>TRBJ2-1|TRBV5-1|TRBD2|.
CASSLNPTSGNFYEQFF
TGCGCCAGCAGCCTTAATCCGACTAGCGGGAATTTCTATGAGCAGTTCTTC
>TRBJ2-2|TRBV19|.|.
CASSIGSGGLNTGELFF
TGTGCCAGTAGTATCGGAAGCGGCGGACTGAACACCGGGGAGCTGTTTTTT
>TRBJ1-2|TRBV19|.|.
CASSPQTGQTNYGYTF
TGTGCCAGTAGTCCTCAAACAGGACAGACTAACTATGGCTACACCTTC
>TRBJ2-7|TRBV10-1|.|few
CASSEGVGDYEQYF
TGCGCCAGCAGTGAGGGGGTAGGGGACTACGAGCAGTACTTC
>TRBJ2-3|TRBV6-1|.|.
CASSVGAFTDTQYF
TGTGCCAGCAGTGTAGGAGCTTTCACAGATACGCAGTATTTT
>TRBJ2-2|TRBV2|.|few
CASSDLPGELFF
TGTGCCAGCAGTGATCTCCCCGGGGAGCTGTTTTTT
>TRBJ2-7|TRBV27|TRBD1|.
CASKGQGREQYF
TGTGCCAGCAAAGGACAGGGGAGGGAGCAGTACTTC
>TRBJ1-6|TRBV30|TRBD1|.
CAWEGQGGSPLHF
TGTGCCTGGGAGGGACAGGGGGGTTCACCCCTCCACTTT
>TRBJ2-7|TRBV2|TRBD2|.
CASRKRLAVRGHYEQYF
TGTGCCAGCAGAAAGAGACTAGCGGTACGCGGCCACTACGAGCAGTACTTC
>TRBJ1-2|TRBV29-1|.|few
CSVSRQSNYGYTF
TGCAGCGTTTCCAGACAGTCCAACTATGGCTACACCTTC
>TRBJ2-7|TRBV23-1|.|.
CASSHTPNHPYEQYF
TGCGCCAGCAGTCATACACCAAACCACCCCTACGAGCAGTACTTC
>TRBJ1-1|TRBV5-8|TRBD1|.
CASSQGVRDTEAFF
TGTGCCAGCAGTCAGGGGGTGAGGGACACTGAAGCTTTCTTT
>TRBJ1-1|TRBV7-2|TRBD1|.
CASSRGTANTEAFF
TGTGCCAGCAGCCGCGGGACAGCGAACACTGAAGCCTTCTTT
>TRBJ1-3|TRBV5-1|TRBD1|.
CASSFDREYENTIYF
TGCGCCAGCAGCTTCGACAGGGAGTATGAAAACACCATATATTTT
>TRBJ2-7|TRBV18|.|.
CASSPPPRGLNEQYF
TGTGCCAGCTCACCACCCCCTAGGGGGTTGAACGAGCAGTACTTC
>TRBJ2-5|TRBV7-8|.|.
CASRLNEGGETQYF
TGTGCCAGCAGGCTGAATGAGGGTGGAGAGACCCAGTACTTC
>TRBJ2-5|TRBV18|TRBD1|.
CASSPSRQGLRETQYF
TGTGCCAGCTCACCGTCCCGACAGGGGTTACGAGAGACCCAGTACTTC
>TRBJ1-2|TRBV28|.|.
CASSLRGYGYTF
TGTGCCAGCAGTCTCCGGGGGTATGGCTACACCTTC
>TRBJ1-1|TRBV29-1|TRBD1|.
CSAQTGDEAFF
TGCAGCGCACAGACAGGGGATGAAGCTTTCTTT
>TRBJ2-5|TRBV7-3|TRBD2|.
CASSFPGLAGEGVGTQYF
TGTGCCAGCAGCTTCCCTGGACTAGCGGGAGAGGGGGTTGGGACCCAGTACTTC
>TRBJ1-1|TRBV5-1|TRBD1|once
CASSLVGTGGNTEAFF
TGCGCCAGCAGCTTGGTAGGGACAGGGGGCAACACTGAAGCTTTCTTT
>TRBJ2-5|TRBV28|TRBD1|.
CASGNGRGTQETQYF
TGTGCCAGCGGTAATGGCAGGGGGACCCAAGAGACCCAGTACTTC
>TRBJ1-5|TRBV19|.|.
CATHRDSAGNQPQHF
TGTGCCACACATCGGGATTCAGCAGGCAATCAGCCCCAGCATTTT
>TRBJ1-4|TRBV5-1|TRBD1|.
CASSLGTGINEKLFF
TGCGCCAGCAGCTTGGGGACAGGGATTAATGAAAAACTGTTTTTT
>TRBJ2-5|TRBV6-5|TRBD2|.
CASSSGTSGGAIKYF
TGTGCCAGCAGTTCCGGGACTAGCGGGGGGGCCATCAAGTACTTC
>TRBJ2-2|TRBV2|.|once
CASSEVGSLNTGELFF
TGTGCCAGCAGTGAAGTGGGTAGCCTGAACACCGGGGAGCTGTTTTTT
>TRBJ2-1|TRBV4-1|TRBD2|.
CASSQERSGRAMSRNEQFF
TGCGCCAGCAGCCAAGAACGGAGCGGGAGGGCCATGAGTCGCAATGAGCAGTTCTTC
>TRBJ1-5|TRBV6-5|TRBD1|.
CASRGNRGVGQPQHF
TGTGCCAGCAGGGGTAACAGGGGCGTAGGTCAGCCCCAGCATTTT
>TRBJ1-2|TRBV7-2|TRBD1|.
CASSLGQGAHYGYTF
TGTGCCAGCAGCTTAGGACAGGGGGCTCACTATGGCTACACCTTC
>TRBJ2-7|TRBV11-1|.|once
CASSLADYEQYF
TGTGCCAGCAGCTTAGCGGACTACGAGCAGTACTTC
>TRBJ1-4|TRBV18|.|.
CASSPPGSAGPEKLFF
TGTGCCAGCTCACCACCCGGGTCCGCTGGTCCTGAAAAACTGTTTTTT
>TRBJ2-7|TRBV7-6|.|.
CASSLGLGLYEQYF
TGTGCCAGCAGCTTAGGCCTGGGCCTCTACGAGCAGTACTTC
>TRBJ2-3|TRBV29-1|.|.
CSVEGSSTDTQYF
TGCAGCGTTGAAGGGAGCAGCACAGATACGCAGTATTTT
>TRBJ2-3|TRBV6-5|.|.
CASSIRGGQGDTQYF
TGTGCCAGCAGCATAAGGGGGGGGCAGGGAGATACGCAGTATTTT
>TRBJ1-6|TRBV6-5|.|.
CASSTHGGDNSPLHF
TGTGCCAGCAGTACCCACGGGGGTGATAATTCACCCCTCCACTTT
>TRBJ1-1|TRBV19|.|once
CASSIKTVNTEAFF
TGTGCCAGTAGTATAAAAACAGTGAACACTGAAGCTTTCTTT
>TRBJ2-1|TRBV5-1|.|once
CASSLAGQNNEQFF
TGCGCCAGCAGCTTGGCTGGACAGAACAATGAGCAGTTCTTC
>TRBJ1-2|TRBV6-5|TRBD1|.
CASSYLGQGLYGYTF
TGTGCCAGCAGTTACCTCGGACAGGGCCTCTATGGCTACACCTTC
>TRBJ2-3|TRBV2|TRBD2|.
CASSARFVVAGNTDTQYF
TGTGCCAGCAGTGCCCGGTTCGTGGTAGCGGGAAACACAGATACGCAGTATTTT
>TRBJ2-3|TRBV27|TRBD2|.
CASSSASGRLDTQYF
TGTGCCAGCAGTTCGGCTAGCGGGAGGTTGGATACGCAGTATTTT
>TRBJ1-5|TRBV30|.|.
CAWSGQLNQPQHF
TGTGCCTGGAGTGGACAGCTCAATCAGCCCCAGCATTTT
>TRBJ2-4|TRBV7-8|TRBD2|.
CASSLPPRASGRAEHIQYF
TGTGCCAGCAGCCTCCCACCTAGGGCTAGCGGGAGGGCCGAACACATTCAGTACTTC
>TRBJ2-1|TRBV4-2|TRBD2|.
CASSLRAGAHNEQFF
TGTGCCAGCAGCCTACGAGCGGGGGCCCACAATGAGCAGTTCTTC
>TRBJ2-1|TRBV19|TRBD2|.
CASSIASGGSYNEQFF
TGTGCCAGTAGTATTGCTAGCGGGGGGTCCTACAATGAGCAGTTCTTC
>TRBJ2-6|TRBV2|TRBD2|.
CAIRRTGGSGANVLTF
TGTGCCATCCGGAGGACGGGGGGGTCTGGGGCCAACGTCCTGACTTTC
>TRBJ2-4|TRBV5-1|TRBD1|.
CASSSLQGQGAVAKNIQYF
TGCGCCAGCAGCTCTTTACAGGGACAGGGGGCGGTAGCCAAAAACATTCAGTACTTC
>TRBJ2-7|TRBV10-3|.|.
CAISEGAGSTYEQYF
TGTGCCATCAGTGAAGGGGCCGGGAGCACGTACGAGCAGTACTTC
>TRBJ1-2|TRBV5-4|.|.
CASSYANPRGYTF
TGTGCCAGCAGCTACGCTAACCCCCGGGGCTACACCTTC
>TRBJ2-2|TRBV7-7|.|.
CASSLAGSRDYTGELFF
TGTGCTAGCAGCTTAGCAGGCTCCAGAGACTACACCGGGGAGCTGTTTTTT
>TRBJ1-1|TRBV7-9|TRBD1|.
CSSSSRKYRGPDTEAFF
TGTTCCAGCAGCTCGAGAAAATATAGGGGGCCTGACACTGAAGCTTTCTTT
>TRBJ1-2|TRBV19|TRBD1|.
CASTKGGTGLNGYTF
TGTGCCAGTACGAAAGGTGGGACAGGGTTAAATGGCTACACCTTC
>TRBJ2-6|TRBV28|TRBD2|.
CASTSGGAAGANVLTF
TGTGCCAGCACGAGCGGGGGGGCTGCTGGGGCCAACGTCCTGACTTTC
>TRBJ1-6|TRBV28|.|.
CASSFRGFSPLHF
TGTGCCAGCAGTTTCAGGGGATTCTCACCCCTCCACTTT
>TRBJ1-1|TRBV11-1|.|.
CASSLGPGMNTEAFF
TGTGCCAGCAGCTTAGGACCAGGCATGAACACTGAAGCTTTCTTT
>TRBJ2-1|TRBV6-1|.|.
CASSGWQGHYNEQFF
TGTGCCAGCAGTGGGTGGCAGGGGCACTACAATGAGCAGTTCTTC
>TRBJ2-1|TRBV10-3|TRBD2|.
CAIRPGLAGDEQFF
TGTGCCATCAGGCCGGGACTAGCGGGAGATGAGCAGTTCTTC
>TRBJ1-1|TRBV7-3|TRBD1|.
CASSSGQPNTEAFF
TGTGCCAGCAGTTCGGGACAGCCGAACACTGAAGCTTTCTTT